These 15 T cell receptor beta chains were sequenced from one sample in a study of blood T cell repertoires in COVID-19. The repertoire was sequenced with immunoSEQ multiplex PCR; TCRdb's copy has only in-frame clones and lacks some. This sample has around 380,000 clones, with roughly 86% found just once. The sequencing input was PBMCs or T cells enriched from blood (not recorded which). The source is a man aged 30 to 45 who had recovered from COVID-19.

This clone has just a few counts. The V and J genes are TRBV5-1 and TRBJ1-2; D unresolved. The CDR3 runs to 14 residues. Germline V gene sequence: CDR1 SGHRS, CDR2 YFSETQ. Trimming removed 0 bases from V and 1 base from J, with 7 bases in between. The CDR3 here is CASSLGLINYGYTF. The CDR3, as DNA: TGCGCCAGCAGCTTGGGACTCATTAACTATGGCTACACCTTC.

This clone was observed a handful of times. V usage is TRBV5-4 and J usage is TRBJ1-2, with D perhaps TRBD1 (6 bases). The CDR3 loop spans 13 amino acids. Per germline, CDR1 SGHNT and CDR2 YYREEE (reference sequence). Between the trimmed V and J ends, which lost 0 bases and 7 bases, there was a span of 10 bases. The CDR3, as DNA: TGTGCCAGCAGCTTGGCCATGGACAGTGGCTACACCTTC. It encodes CASSLAMDSGYTF.

The chain carries TRBV3-1 (or the pseudogene TRBV3-2) and TRBJ1-1, with D possibly being TRBD1 (5 bases). The germline CDR1 and CDR2 sequences are LGHDT and YNNKEL (reference sequence). Trimming shortened V by 6 bases and J by 4 bases, and 12 bases separated the two germline ends. The CDR3 is 13 amino acids. The CDR3 spells CASSSGGTTEAFF. The CDR3 coding sequence is TGTGCCAGCAGTTCGGGGGGGACCACTGAAGCTTTCTTT.

The chain couples TRBV7-2 to TRBJ1-5; D is unclear. The CDR3 extends over 14 amino acids. Trimming took 3 bases from V and 6 from J, leaving 12 bases between them. CDR1 is SGHTA, CDR2 FQGNSA, per germline. The CDR3 nucleotides are TGTGCCAGCAGCTTTACCCAGGACTTTCAGCCCCAGCATTTT. Its translation: CASSFTQDFQPQHF.

This clone has a single count. The CDR3: CASSPTGPGQPQHF. The CDR3 coding sequence is TGTGCCAGCAGCCCGACAGGCCCAGGTCAGCCCCAGCATTTT. V usage is TRBV7-2 and J usage is TRBJ1-5, with D possibly matching TRBD1 (6 bases). Germline V CDR1 and CDR2: SGHTA, FQGNSA. The V end was cut by 5 bases, the J end by 6 bases, with 14 bases between. The CDR3 has 14 residues.

The chain couples TRBV7-9 to TRBJ1-5, with 7 bases matching TRBD1. The trim removed 1 base at V and 1 base at J, leaving 10 bases unmatched. CDR1 SEHNR and CDR2 FQNEAQ come from the germline V gene (reference sequence). This CDR3 spans 18 amino acids. CDR3 DNA sequence: TGTGCCAGCAGCTTAGTACTCAACCGGGACAGAAGCAATCAGCCCCAGCATTTT. Amino acid sequence: CASSLVLNRDRSNQPQHF.

This chain links TRBV11-2 with TRBJ1-1; no clear D. Germline values: CDR1 SGHAT, CDR2 FQNNGV. V was trimmed by 1 base and J by 9 bases, leaving 9 bases between them. The length of the CDR3 is 12 residues. The CDR3 DNA sequence: TGTGCCAGCAGCTTAGGAGCTCCGAAAGCTTTCTTT. It translates to CASSLGAPKAFF.

The chain joins TRBV30 to TRBJ1-5; D is ambiguous. V dropped 2 bases and J dropped 3 bases, with 8 bases sitting between them. The length of the CDR3 is 13 residues. Germline V gene sequence: CDR1 GTSNPN, CDR2 SVGIG (reference sequence). The CDR3 protein is CAWSTRHNQPQHF. In DNA form, the CDR3 reads TGTGCCTGGAGTACAAGACACAATCAGCCCCAGCATTTT.

This clone was counted between two and nine times. The rearrangement links TRBV27 to TRBJ2-3; D unresolved. The CDR3 runs 15 residues. CDR1 MNHEY and CDR2 SMNVEV come from the germline V gene (reference sequence). V was pared by 1 base and J by 4 bases, with 12 bases between. The CDR3 loop is CASSLLGLAADTQYF. In nucleotides, the CDR3 is TGTGCCAGCAGTTTATTGGGCCTGGCTGCAGATACGCAGTATTTT.

This clone was seen more than once but under ten times. The chain carries TRBV6-5 and TRBJ2-1; 8 bases are a match to TRBD2. The CDR3 sequence is 14 residues long. The germline V gene encodes CDR1 MNHEY and CDR2 SVGAGI. Germline trimming cut 0 bases from V and 7 bases from J; bases unmatched to any gene: 2. The CDR3 bases are TGTGCCAGCAGTTACTCGCCTAGCGGGAATGAGCAGTTCTTC. This gives the protein CASSYSPSGNEQFF.

The chain employs TRBV4-3 and TRBJ1-5; D unclear. Trimming shortened V by 1 base and J by 0 bases, and 7 bases separated the two germline ends. This CDR3 contains 15 residues. CDR1 and CDR2 from the germline V gene are LGHNA and YSLEER. The CDR3 region has the DNA TGCGCCAGCAGCCAAGGGAGAAATAGCAATCAGCCCCAGCATTTT. Translated: CASSQGRNSNQPQHF.

V gene TRBV18 combines with J gene TRBJ1-6; no clear D gene. Germline V lookup: CDR1 KGHSH, CDR2 LQKENI. The CDR3 totals 16 residues. With 5 bases removed from V and 8 bases from J, the gap between germline ends came to 19 bases. The CDR3 reads CASSSWDRAGDSPLHF. CDR3 coding DNA: TGTGCCAGCTCATCCTGGGATAGGGCCGGGGATTCACCCCTCCACTTT. Full variable domain (rest looked up from reference TRBV18 and TRBJ1-6): NAGVMQNPRHLVRRRGQEARLRCSPMKGHSHVYWYRQLPEEGLKFMVYLQKENIIDESGMPKERFSAEFPKEGPSILRIQQVVRGDSAAYFCASSSWDRAGDSPLHFGNGTRLTVT.

The gene calls are TRBV18 and TRBJ1-1; TRBD1 is a possible D gene (5 bases). Trimming took 2 bases from V and 7 from J, leaving 8 bases between them. This CDR3 region has 12 residues. Germline values: CDR1 KGHSH, CDR2 LQKENI. CDR3 protein: CASSPSDSEAFF. CDR3 nucleotides: TGTGCCAGCTCACCATCCGACAGTGAAGCTTTCTTT.

The V call is TRBV30, the J call TRBJ1-1; the match to TRBD1 covers 7 bases. The length of the CDR3 is 14 residues. V was clipped by 2 bases and J by 5 bases; unmatched bases: 8. Germline V CDR1 and CDR2: GTSNPN, SVGIG (reference sequence). The CDR3 reads CAWSFIQGETEAFF. In nucleotides, the CDR3 is TGTGCCTGGAGTTTCATCCAGGGGGAAACTGAAGCTTTCTTT.

This sequence joins TRBV28 and TRBJ1-2; TRBD1 matches at 11 bases. Trimming took 1 base from V and 8 from J; bases not matched to a gene: 9. CDR3 size: 16 residues. Germline values: CDR1 MDHEN, CDR2 SYDVKM. CDR3 region: CASSLSWGTGGRGYTF. CDR3 coding DNA: TGTGCCAGCAGTTTATCGTGGGGGACAGGGGGACGGGGCTACACCTTC.